The 22 T cell receptor beta chains listed next were all sequenced from one sample in a study of cytomegalovirus exposure and HLA in healthy donors. PCR was performed using 60 Vbeta and 13 Jbeta primers. Here immunoSEQ multiplex PCR was the method, and the copy in TCRdb shows in-frame clones only, minus some. The table includes about 78,000 clones, 65% to 80% detected once. The specimen was PBMCs. These receptor sequences come from a woman aged 40 to 50 in good health and CMV-seropositive.

The chain has TRBV19 and TRBJ1-5; 9 bases match TRBD1. The ends lost 3 bases at V and 2 bases at J; junction bases unmatched: 8. Germline lookup yields CDR1 LNHDA and CDR2 SQIVND (reference sequence). The CDR3 extends over 17 amino acids. This chain's CDR3 is CASSIKGGQGGNQPQHF. The CDR3, as DNA: TGTGCCAGTAGTATTAAGGGGGGACAGGGAGGCAATCAGCCCCAGCATTTT.

CDR3 nucleotide sequence: TGTGCCAGCAGCCAGGGTAGCTCGAATGGCTACACCTTC. It encodes CASSQGSSNGYTF. This chain connects TRBV28 to TRBJ1-2, with a weak D call TRBD1 (5 bases). The CDR3 loop spans 13 amino acids. Per germline, CDR1 MDHEN and CDR2 SYDVKM. The V gene lost 6 bases and the J gene lost 6 bases, with 14 bases spanning the gap.

This clone was seen a single time. The junction differs from germline at one of its ends, possibly a read error. The chain joins TRBV30 to TRBJ1-2; no clear D. CDR1 GTSNPN and CDR2 SVGIG come from the germline V gene (reference sequence). The CDR3 sequence is 12 residues long. CDR3 loop: CAWSFGGKGYPF. The CDR3, as DNA: TGTGCCTGGAGTTTCGGAGGAAAGGGCTACCCCTTC.

The chain carries TRBV6-5 and TRBJ2-7, with 9 positions matching TRBD1. After removal of 6 bases from V and 5 bases from J, the junction contained 11 bases not matched to a gene. Germline V lookup: CDR1 MNHEY, CDR2 SVGAGI. The length of the CDR3 is 15 residues. The CDR3 loop reads CASRSSGTGSNEQYF. The DNA for the CDR3 is TGTGCCAGCAGGTCCTCAGGGACAGGGTCTAACGAGCAGTACTTC.

This clone was recorded a few times. This chain links TRBV10-3 with TRBJ2-7; TRBD2 matches at 7 bases. The CDR3 is 16 residues long. The V gene end was trimmed by 6 bases and the J gene end by 1 base; junction bases not matched to a gene: 12. Germline-derived CDR1 and CDR2 are ENHRY and SYGVKD. The CDR3 sequence: CAIRTKELGGSYEQYF. DNA of the CDR3: TGTGCCATCAGAACCAAAGAGTTGGGAGGGTCCTACGAGCAGTACTTC.

Concerning this clone: As the CDR3 is not closed by the conserved phenylalanine or tryptophan, this likely results from a read error. This chain links TRBV2 with TRBJ1-1; possibly TRBD1 for D (6 bases). There are 14 residues in the CDR3. The germline gives CDR1 SNHLY, CDR2 FYNNEI. Trimming took 5 bases from V and 3 from J, leaving 13 bases between them. Written as DNA, the CDR3 is TGTGCCAGCAGTACGAGAGGGGGGGACACTGAAGCTTTCTCT. It translates to CASSTRGGDTEAFS.

CDR3: CASRLAGGTDTQYF. In nucleotides, the CDR3 is TGTGCCAGCAGACTAGCGGGAGGCACAGATACGCAGTATTTT. The V call is TRBV25-1, the J call TRBJ2-3; 11 bases agree with TRBD2. With 6 bases clipped from V and 1 base from J, the junction kept 0 bases outside the gene matches. The germline gives CDR1 MGHDK, CDR2 SYGVNS. The CDR3 has 14 amino acids.

The chain carries TRBV2 and TRBJ1-2; perhaps TRBD1 as D (6 bases). Germline CDR1 is SNHLY and CDR2 is FYNNEI. With 4 bases removed from V and 8 bases from J, the gap between germline ends came to 17 bases. The CDR3 covers 14 residues. CDR3 nucleotides: TGTGCCAGCAGTGTCTTCGGGGGGGCGCAGGGCTACACCTTC. Encoded protein: CASSVFGGAQGYTF.

This chain joins TRBV6-6 and TRBJ2-1; TRBD2 matches at 11 bases. J was trimmed by 8 bases and V by 4 bases; bases with no gene match: 7. The length of the CDR3 is 15 residues. Germline V gives CDR1 MNHNY, CDR2 SVGAGI (reference sequence). The CDR3 DNA reads TGTGCCAGCAGTTCACCCGGGACTAGCGGCGATGAGCAGTTCTTC. Translation: CASSSPGTSGDEQFF.

The chain links TRBV4-1 to TRBJ2-7; D possibly corresponds to TRBD1 (6 bases). The CDR3 loop spans 16 amino acids. Germline CDR1 reads MGHRA; CDR2 reads YSYEKL. V dropped 1 base and J dropped 2 bases, with 15 bases sitting between them. CDR3: CASSQADRSRAYEQYF. The CDR3 nucleotides read TGCGCCAGCAGCCAAGCTGACAGGTCGAGAGCCTACGAGCAGTACTTC.

The V gene is TRBV27, the J gene TRBJ1-6; weak D call: TRBD1 (6 bases). V lost 3 bases to trimming and J lost 0 bases, with 15 bases between them. CDR3 length: 18 amino acids. Germline V CDR1 and CDR2: MNHEY, SMNVEV (reference sequence). This CDR3 is CASSLTGPDSSYNSPLHF. The CDR3 nucleotides read TGTGCCAGCAGTTTGACAGGTCCCGATAGCTCCTATAATTCACCCCTCCACTTT.

This rearrangement joins TRBV25-1 to TRBJ2-7; 7 nucleotides agree with TRBD1. V lost 6 bases and J lost 1; bases outside the gene matches: 9. The CDR3 covers 15 residues. Germline loops: CDR1 MGHDK, CDR2 SYGVNS. This CDR3 reads CASRPGPGQSYEQYF. The CDR3 DNA reads TGTGCCAGCAGGCCCGGTCCGGGACAGTCCTACGAGCAGTACTTC.

V and J are TRBV5-4 and TRBJ2-5, with 9 bases matching TRBD2. This CDR3 is built from 16 residues. The germline CDR1 and CDR2 sequences are SGHNT and YYREEE (reference sequence). The V gene end was trimmed by 2 bases and the J gene end by 0 bases; junction bases not matched to a gene: 5. CDR3 protein: CASSFAAGGYQETQYF. DNA for the CDR3: TGTGCCAGCAGCTTCGCGGCGGGGGGGTACCAAGAGACCCAGTACTTC.

The genes are TRBV9 and TRBJ2-7; 9 positions match TRBD2. The V gene end was trimmed by 4 bases and the J gene end by 2 bases; junction bases not matched to a gene: 13. The CDR3 has 17 amino acids. Germline lookup yields CDR1 SGDLS and CDR2 YYNGEE. For the CDR3, the DNA is TGTGCCAGCAGCCCCAGTATAGCGGGAGCTATAACCTACGAGCAGTACTTC. Translating gives CASSPSIAGAITYEQYF.

The V call is TRBV9, the J call TRBJ2-5, with TRBD2 matching over 9 bases. The CDR3 is 18 amino acids. The germline V gene has CDR1 SGDLS and CDR2 YYNGEE. V lost 0 bases, J lost 2 bases, and 11 bases stayed unmatched. The CDR3 DNA reads TGTGCCAGCAGCGTAGGTGGAGGGGGGACTAGCCTTCAAGAGACCCAGTACTTC. Translation gives CASSVGGGGTSLQETQYF.

In this sample, this clone turned up once. The V and J genes are TRBV4-2 and TRBJ2-7, with 10 bases identical to TRBD2. The germline V gene encodes CDR1 LGHNA and CDR2 YNFKEQ. The length of the CDR3 is 16 residues. Trimming took 0 bases from V and 7 from J; bases not matched to a gene: 9. CDR3 in amino acids: CASSQELSGGAGEQYF. DNA of the CDR3: TGTGCCAGCAGCCAAGAACTGAGCGGGGGGGCGGGGGAGCAGTACTTC.

The V and J genes are TRBV7-9 and TRBJ1-2; 8 bases map to TRBD1. The CDR3 extends over 14 amino acids. Germline-derived CDR1 and CDR2 are SEHNR and FQNEAQ (reference sequence). Unmatched junction bases numbered 8, after V lost 5 bases and J lost 6 bases. Here the CDR3 reads CASSPWTGSDGYTF. The CDR3 DNA reads TGTGCCAGCAGCCCTTGGACAGGGAGTGATGGCTACACCTTC. Full variable domain (remainder filled in from reference TRBV7-9 and TRBJ1-2): DTGVSQNPRHKITKRGQNVTFRCDPISEHNRLYWYRQTLGQGPEFLTYFQNEAQLEKSRLLSDRFSAERPKGSFSTLEIQRTEQGDSAMYLCASSPWTGSDGYTFGSGTRLTVV.

The V call is TRBV5-4, the J call TRBJ1-2, with TRBD1 matching 7 bases. The junction had 8 bases not matched to a gene; V was cut back by 5 bases and J by 4 bases. The CDR3 is 14 amino acids. CDR1 and CDR2 from the germline V gene are SGHNT and YYREEE (reference sequence). DNA for the CDR3: TGTGCCAGCAGTTATGACAGGGATGCCTATGGCTACACCTTC. Amino acid sequence: CASSYDRDAYGYTF.

V is TRBV5-4 and J is TRBJ2-1; 12 bases match TRBD2. Germline V gene sequence: CDR1 SGHNT, CDR2 YYREEE (reference sequence). Unmatched junction bases numbered 6, after V lost 5 bases and J lost 3 bases. This CDR3 has 16 amino acids. As DNA, the CDR3 is TGTGCCAGCAGTCTAGCGGGGGGGCCTGTCTACAATGAGCAGTTCTTC. Translating it yields CASSLAGGPVYNEQFF.

The chain employs TRBV19 and TRBJ1-2; D remains ambiguous. The germline CDR1 and CDR2 sequences are LNHDA and SQIVND (reference sequence). This CDR3 region has 15 residues. V was cut by 7 bases and J by 0 bases, with 15 bases left in between. CDR3 protein: CASTKGRETNYGYTF. The DNA for the CDR3 is TGTGCCAGTACTAAGGGTCGGGAGACTAACTATGGCTACACCTTC.

The gene calls are TRBV6-5 and TRBJ1-1, with D uncertain. Per the germline V gene, CDR1 is MNHEY and CDR2 is SVGAGI. There are 13 residues in the CDR3. V was cut by 5 bases and J by 8 bases, with 15 bases left in between. CDR3 amino acids: CASSLTPRTEAFF. The CDR3 nucleotides are TGTGCCAGCAGTCTCACCCCCAGAACCGAAGCTTTCTTT.

The chain carries TRBV5-1 and TRBJ2-7; D might be TRBD2 (6 bases). V lost 2 bases, J lost 6 bases, and 15 bases lay in between. Looked up from germline, CDR1 is SGHRS and CDR2 is YFSETQ. The CDR3 has 14 residues. CDR3: CASSLPGTSGEQYF. The CDR3 nucleotides read TGCGCCAGCAGCTTACCCGGGACTTCGGGCGAGCAGTACTTC. Full variable domain (rest looked up from reference TRBV5-1 and TRBJ2-7): KAGVTQTPRYLIKTRGQQVTLSCSPISGHRSVSWYQQTPGQGLQFLFEYFSETQRNKGNFPGRFSGRQFSNSRSEMNVSTLELGDSALYLCASSLPGTSGEQYFGPGTRLTVT.